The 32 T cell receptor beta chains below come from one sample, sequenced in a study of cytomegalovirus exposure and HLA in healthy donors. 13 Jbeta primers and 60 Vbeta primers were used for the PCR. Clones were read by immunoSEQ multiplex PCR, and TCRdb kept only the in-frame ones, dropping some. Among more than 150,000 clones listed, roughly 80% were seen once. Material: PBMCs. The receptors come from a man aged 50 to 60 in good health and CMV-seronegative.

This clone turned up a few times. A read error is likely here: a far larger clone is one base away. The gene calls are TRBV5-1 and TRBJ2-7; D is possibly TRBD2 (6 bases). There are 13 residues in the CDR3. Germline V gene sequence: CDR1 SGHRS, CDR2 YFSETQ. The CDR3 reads CPSSTSRGYEQYF. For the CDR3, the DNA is TGCCCCAGCAGTACTAGCCGGGGCTACGAGCAGTACTTC.

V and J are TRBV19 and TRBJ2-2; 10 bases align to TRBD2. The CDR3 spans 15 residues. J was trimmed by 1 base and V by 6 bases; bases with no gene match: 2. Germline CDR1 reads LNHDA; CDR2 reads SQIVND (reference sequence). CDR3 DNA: TGTGCCAGTAGAAGGACTAGCGGGAACACCGGGGAGCTGTTTTTT. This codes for CASRRTSGNTGELFF.

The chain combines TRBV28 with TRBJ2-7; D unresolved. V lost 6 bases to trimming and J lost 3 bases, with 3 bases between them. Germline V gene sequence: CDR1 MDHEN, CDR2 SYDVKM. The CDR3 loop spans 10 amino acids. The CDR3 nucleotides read TGTGCCAGCAGCAACTACGAGCAGTACTTC. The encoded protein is CASSNYEQYF.

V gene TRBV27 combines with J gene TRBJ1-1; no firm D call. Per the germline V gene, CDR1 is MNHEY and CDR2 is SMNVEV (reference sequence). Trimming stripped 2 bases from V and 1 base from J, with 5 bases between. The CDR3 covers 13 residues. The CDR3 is CASSLLGNTEAFF. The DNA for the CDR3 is TGTGCCAGCAGTTTACTCGGGAACACTGAAGCTTTCTTT.

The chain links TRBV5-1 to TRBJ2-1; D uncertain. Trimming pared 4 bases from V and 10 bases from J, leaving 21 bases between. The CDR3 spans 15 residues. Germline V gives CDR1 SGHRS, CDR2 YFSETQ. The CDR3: CASSPDGQPFTEQFF. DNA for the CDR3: TGCGCCAGCAGCCCTGATGGCCAACCCTTTACCGAGCAGTTCTTC.

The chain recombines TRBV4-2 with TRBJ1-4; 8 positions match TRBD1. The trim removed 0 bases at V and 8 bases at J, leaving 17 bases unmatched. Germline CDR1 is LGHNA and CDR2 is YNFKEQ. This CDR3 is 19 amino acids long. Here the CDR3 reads CASSQDSGQGRGVGEKLFF. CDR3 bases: TGTGCCAGCAGCCAAGATAGCGGACAGGGCCGGGGGGTAGGAGAAAAACTGTTTTTT.

Here the CDR3 reads CASSQVGQRAEKLFF. CDR3 nucleotides: TGCGCCAGCAGCCAGGTGGGACAGAGAGCCGAAAAACTGTTTTTT. V gene TRBV4-3 combines with J gene TRBJ1-4; TRBD1 matches at 7 bases. This CDR3 has 15 amino acids. Trimming removed 3 bases from V and 8 bases from J; junction bases left unmatched: 9. Germline V gives CDR1 LGHNA, CDR2 YSLEER.

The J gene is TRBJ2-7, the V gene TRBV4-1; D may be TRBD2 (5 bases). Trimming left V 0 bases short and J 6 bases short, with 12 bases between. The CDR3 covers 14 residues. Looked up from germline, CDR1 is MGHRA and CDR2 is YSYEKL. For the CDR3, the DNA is TGCGCCAGCAGCCAAGAGGACTTTGTAGGCGAGCAGTACTTC. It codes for CASSQEDFVGEQYF.

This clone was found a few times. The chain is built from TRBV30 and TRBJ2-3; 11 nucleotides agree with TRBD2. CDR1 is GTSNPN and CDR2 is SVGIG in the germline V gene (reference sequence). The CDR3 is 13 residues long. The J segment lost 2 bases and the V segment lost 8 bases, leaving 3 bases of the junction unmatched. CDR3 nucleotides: TGTGCCGGTAGCGGGGGGGTCACAGATACGCAGTATTTT. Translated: CAGSGGVTDTQYF.

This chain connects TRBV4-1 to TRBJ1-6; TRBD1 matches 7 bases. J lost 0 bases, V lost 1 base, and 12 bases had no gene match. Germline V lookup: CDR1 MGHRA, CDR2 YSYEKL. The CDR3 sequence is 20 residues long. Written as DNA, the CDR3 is TGCGCCAGCAGCCAAGCTTGGAGTAGGGGGCAGGTCTCCTATAATTCACCCCTCCACTTT. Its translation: CASSQAWSRGQVSYNSPLHF.

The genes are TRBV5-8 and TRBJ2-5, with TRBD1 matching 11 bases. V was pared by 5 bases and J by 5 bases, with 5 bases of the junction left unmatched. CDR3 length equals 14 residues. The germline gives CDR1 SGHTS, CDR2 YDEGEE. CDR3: CASRWTGGRETQYF. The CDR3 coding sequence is TGTGCCAGCAGGTGGACAGGGGGCAGGGAGACCCAGTACTTC.

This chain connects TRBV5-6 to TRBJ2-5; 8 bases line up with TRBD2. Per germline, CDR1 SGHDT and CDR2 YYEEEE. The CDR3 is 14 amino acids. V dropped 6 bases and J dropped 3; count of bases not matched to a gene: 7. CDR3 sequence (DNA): TGTGCCAGCACCACGGGGGGGATTGAAGAGACCCAGTACTTC. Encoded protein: CASTTGGIEETQYF. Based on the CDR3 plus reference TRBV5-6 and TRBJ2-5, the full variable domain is DAGVTQSPTHLIKTRGQQVTLRCSPKSGHDTVSWYQQALGQGPQFIFQYYEEEERQRGNFPDRFSGHQFPNYSSELNVNALLLGDSALYLCASTTGGIEETQYFGPGTRLLVL.

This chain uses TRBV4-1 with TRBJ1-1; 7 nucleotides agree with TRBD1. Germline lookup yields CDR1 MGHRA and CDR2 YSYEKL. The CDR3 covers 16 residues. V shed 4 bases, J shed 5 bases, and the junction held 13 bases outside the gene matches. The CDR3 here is CASSRPEGGAGTEAFF. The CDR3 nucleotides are TGCGCCAGCAGCCGCCCGGAAGGGGGCGCCGGGACTGAAGCTTTCTTT.

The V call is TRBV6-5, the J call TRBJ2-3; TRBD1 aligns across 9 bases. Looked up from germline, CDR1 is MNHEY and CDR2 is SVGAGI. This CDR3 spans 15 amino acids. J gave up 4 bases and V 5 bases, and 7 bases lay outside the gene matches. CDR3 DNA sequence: TGTGCCAGCAGTCTTAGACAGGGGGTTGCAGATACGCAGTATTTT. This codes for CASSLRQGVADTQYF.

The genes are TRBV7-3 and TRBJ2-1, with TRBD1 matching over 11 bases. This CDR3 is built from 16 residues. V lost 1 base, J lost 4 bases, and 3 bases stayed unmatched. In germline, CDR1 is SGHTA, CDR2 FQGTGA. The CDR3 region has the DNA TGTGCCAGCAGCTTAATGGGACAGGGGGTTTACAATGAGCAGTTCTTC. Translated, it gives CASSLMGQGVYNEQFF. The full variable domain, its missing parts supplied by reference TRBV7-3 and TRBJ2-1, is GAGVSQTPSNKVTEKGKYVELRCDPISGHTALYWYRQSLGQGPEFLIYFQGTGAADDSGLPNDRFFAVRPEGSVSTLKIQRTERGDSAVYLCASSLMGQGVYNEQFFGPGTRLTVL.

CDR3 residues: CASSQVINTEAFF. The CDR3 coding sequence is TGTGCCAGCAGCCAAGTAATAAACACTGAAGCTTTCTTT. The chain recombines TRBV14 with TRBJ1-1; D remains ambiguous. The CDR3 covers 13 residues. The germline gives CDR1 SGHDN, CDR2 FVKESK. The V gene lost 1 base and the J gene lost 2 bases, with 5 bases spanning the gap.

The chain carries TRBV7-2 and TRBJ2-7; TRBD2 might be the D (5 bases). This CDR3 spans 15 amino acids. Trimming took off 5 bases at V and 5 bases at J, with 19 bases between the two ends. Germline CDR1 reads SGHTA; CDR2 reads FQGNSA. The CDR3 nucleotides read TGTGCCAGCAGCCCCCGAGGGCAGAAGAGGAACGAGCAGTACTTC. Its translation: CASSPRGQKRNEQYF. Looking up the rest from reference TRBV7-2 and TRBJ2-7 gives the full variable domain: GAGVSQSPSNKVTEKGKDVELRCDPISGHTALYWYRQSLGQGLEFLIYFQGNSAPDKSGLPSDRFSAERTGGSVSTLTIQRTQQEDSAVYLCASSPRGQKRNEQYFGPGTRLTVT.

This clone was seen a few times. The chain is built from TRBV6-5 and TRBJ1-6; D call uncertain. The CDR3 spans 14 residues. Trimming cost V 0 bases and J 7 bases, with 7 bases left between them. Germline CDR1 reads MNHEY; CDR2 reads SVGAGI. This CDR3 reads CASSYSFGNSPLHF. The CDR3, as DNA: TGTGCCAGCAGTTACTCCTTTGGCAATTCACCCCTCCACTTT.

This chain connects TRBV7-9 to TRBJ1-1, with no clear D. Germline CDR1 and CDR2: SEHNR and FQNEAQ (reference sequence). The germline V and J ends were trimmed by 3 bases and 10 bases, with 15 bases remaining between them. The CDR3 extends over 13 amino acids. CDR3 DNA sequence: TGTGCCAGCAGCTTTAAGTCAATCCAGGTAGCTTTCTTT. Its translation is CASSFKSIQVAFF.

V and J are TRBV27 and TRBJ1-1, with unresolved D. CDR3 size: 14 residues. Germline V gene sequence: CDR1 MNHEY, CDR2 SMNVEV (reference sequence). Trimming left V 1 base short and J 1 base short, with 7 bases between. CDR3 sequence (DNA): TGTGCCAGCAGTTTATGGCAAAGGAACACTGAAGCTTTCTTT. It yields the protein CASSLWQRNTEAFF.

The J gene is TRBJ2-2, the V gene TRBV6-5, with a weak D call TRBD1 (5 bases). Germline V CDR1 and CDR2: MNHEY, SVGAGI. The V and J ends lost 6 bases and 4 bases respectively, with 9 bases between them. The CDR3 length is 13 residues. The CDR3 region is CASRWGGTGELFF. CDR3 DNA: TGTGCCAGCAGATGGGGCGGCACCGGGGAGCTGTTTTTT.

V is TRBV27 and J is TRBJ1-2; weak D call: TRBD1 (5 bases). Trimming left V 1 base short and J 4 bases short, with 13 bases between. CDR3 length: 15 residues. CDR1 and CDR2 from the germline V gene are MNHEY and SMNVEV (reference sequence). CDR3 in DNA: TGTGCCAGCAGTTTATGGGGGGGACTGTCCTATGGCTACACCTTC. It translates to CASSLWGGLSYGYTF.

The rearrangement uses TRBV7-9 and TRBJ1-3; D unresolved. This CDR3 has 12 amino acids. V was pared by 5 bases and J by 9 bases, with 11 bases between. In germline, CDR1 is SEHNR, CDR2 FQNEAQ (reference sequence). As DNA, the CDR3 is TGTGCCAGCAGCCAGTTACAAGTCACCATATATTTT. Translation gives CASSQLQVTIYF.

The DNA of the CDR3 is TGTGCCAGCAGCTCGGGGGGTCAGCCCCAGCATTTT. It codes for CASSSGGQPQHF. The J gene is TRBJ1-5, the V gene TRBV5-6; maybe TRBD1 (5 bases). The CDR3 runs 12 residues. V was trimmed by 3 bases and J by 6 bases, leaving 7 bases between them. Germline V CDR1 and CDR2: SGHDT, YYEEEE. The full variable domain, completed using reference TRBV5-6 and TRBJ1-5, is DAGVTQSPTHLIKTRGQQVTLRCSPKSGHDTVSWYQQALGQGPQFIFQYYEEEERQRGNFPDRFSGHQFPNYSSELNVNALLLGDSALYLCASSSGGQPQHFGDGTRLSIL.

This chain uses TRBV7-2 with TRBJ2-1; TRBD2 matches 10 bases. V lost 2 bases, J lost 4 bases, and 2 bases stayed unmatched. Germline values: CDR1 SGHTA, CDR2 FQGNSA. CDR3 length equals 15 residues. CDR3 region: CASSLMTSGYNEQFF. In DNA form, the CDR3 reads TGTGCCAGCAGCTTAATGACTAGCGGGTACAATGAGCAGTTCTTC.

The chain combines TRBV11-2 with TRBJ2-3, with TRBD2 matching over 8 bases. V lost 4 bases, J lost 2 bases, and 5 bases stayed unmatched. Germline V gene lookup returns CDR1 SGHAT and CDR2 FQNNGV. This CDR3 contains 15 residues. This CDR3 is CASSSIAGTTDTQYF. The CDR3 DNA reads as TGTGCCAGCAGCTCGATAGCGGGGACCACAGATACGCAGTATTTT.

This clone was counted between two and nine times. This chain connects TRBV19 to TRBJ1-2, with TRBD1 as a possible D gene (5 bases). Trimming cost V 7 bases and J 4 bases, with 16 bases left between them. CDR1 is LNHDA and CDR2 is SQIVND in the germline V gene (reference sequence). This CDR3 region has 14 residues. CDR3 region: CASTRDLILYGYTF. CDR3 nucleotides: TGTGCCAGTACCAGGGATTTGATCCTCTATGGCTACACCTTC. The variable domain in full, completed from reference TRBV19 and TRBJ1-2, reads DGGITQSPKYLFRKEGQNVTLSCEQNLNHDAMYWYRQDPGQGLRLIYYSQIVNDFQKGDIAEGYSVSREKKESFPLTVTSAQKNPTAFYLCASTRDLILYGYTFGSGTRLTVV.

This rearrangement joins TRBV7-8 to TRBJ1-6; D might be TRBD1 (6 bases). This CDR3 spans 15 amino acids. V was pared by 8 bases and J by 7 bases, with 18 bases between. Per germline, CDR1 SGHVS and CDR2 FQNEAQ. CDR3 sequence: CASDSLGGLNSPLHF. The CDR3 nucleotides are TGTGCCAGCGACTCGTTGGGGGGGCTCAATTCACCCCTCCACTTT.

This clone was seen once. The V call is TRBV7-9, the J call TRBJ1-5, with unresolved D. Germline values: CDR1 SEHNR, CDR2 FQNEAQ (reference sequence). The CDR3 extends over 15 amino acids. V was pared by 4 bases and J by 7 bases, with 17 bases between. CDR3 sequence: CASSSTRPVSQPQHF. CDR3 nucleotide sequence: TGTGCCAGCAGCTCAACGAGGCCCGTATCCCAGCCCCAGCATTTT.

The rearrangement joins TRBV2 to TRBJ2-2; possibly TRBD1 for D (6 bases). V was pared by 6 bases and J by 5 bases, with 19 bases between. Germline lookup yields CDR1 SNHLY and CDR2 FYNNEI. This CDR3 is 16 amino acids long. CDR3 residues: CASRERTGYGTGELFF. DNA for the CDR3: TGTGCCAGCAGGGAACGCACAGGGTATGGGACCGGGGAGCTGTTTTTT.

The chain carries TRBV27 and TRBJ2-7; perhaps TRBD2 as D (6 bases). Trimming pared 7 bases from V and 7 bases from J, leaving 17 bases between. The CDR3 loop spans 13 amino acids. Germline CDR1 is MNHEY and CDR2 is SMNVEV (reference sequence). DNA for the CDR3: TGTGCCAGCACCCCCGGGACTCTGAGGGAGCAGTACTTC. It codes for CASTPGTLREQYF.

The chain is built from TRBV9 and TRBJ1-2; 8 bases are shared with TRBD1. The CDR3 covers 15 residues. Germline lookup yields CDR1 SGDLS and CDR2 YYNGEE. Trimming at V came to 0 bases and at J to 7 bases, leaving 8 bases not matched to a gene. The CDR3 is CASSVDDRGPSGYTF. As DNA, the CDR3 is TGTGCCAGCAGCGTAGACGACAGGGGACCAAGTGGCTACACCTTC.